The entry that follows covers one TCR beta chain sequence. The target antigen is unknown. The data stem from a study of beta chain features in type 1 diabetes. Findings of the study overall: The question left open here concerned HLA type influencing TCRB rearrangement.

Populations obtained by sorting all exceeded 98% purity. As every portion of the isolated RNA was reverse transcribed, the sequencing read expressed TCRB transcripts. About 3.6 million reads were obtained on average from naive, central memory and regulatory T cell samples. TCRdb's copy holds only in-frame clones and misses some; the assay was immunoSEQ multiplex PCR. The repertoire holds some 240,000 clones, with 9.5% to 13% as singletons. The sequencing sample was made of central memory CD4+ T cells from blood. The clonotype was recovered from a man aged 18 to 35 in good health.

The CDR3 sequence: CSGCPLAGDGTQYF. CDR3 sequence (DNA): TGCAGCGGATGCCCACTAGCGGGAGATGGGACCCAGTACTTC. V and J are TRBV29-1 and TRBJ2-5; 11 positions match TRBD2. V shed 7 bases and J 7 bases; nucleotides not matched to a gene: 11. Per the germline V gene, CDR1 is SQVTM and CDR2 is ANQGSEA. The CDR3 contains 14 residues.